This TCR beta chain was recorded in a study of T cells in Graves' hyperthyroidism and ophthalmopathy. Study observations and caveats: In the analysis, a 13 V-J model separated ophthalmopathy from stable hyperthyroidism.

Newly diagnosed hyperthyroidism, duration under 2 months, in patients aged 18 to 65. Uncontrolled infections, other autoimmune diseases, pregnancy or lactation led to exclusion of patients. Details on this clonotype: Its antigen is not identified.

Researchers took RNA transcripts and amplified the TCR beta CDR3 regions from them. The TCR CDR3 was amplified in a first-round RT-PCR using the HTBI primer set. TCRdb used MiXCR to reprocess the multiplex PCR reads, holding one entry per CDR3 protein. The sample lists about 500,000 distinct CDR3 sequences; roughly an eighth were seen once. Trimming cost V 6 bases and J 4 bases, with 13 bases left between them. The CDR3 spans 14 residues. Germline lookup yields CDR1 MNHEY and CDR2 SMNVEV (reference sequence). This sequence originates from a woman between 18 and 29 years old with Graves' hyperthyroidism. The gene calls are TRBV27 and TRBJ1-5; D might be TRBD1 (6 bases). The specimen sequenced was blood. This CDR3 is CASRQGRGNQPQHF. In nucleotides, the CDR3 is TGTGCCAGCAGGCAGGGGCGAGGGAATCAGCCCCAGCATTTT.